Each of the 8 T cell receptor beta chains below was sequenced from the same sample in a study of cytomegalovirus exposure and HLA in healthy donors (dated by TCRdb to 2017 to 2019). Receptor libraries were prepared by the immunoSEQ multiplex PCR assay. For the multiplex PCR, a mixture combining 60 forward primers for TCR Vbeta segments and 13 reverse primers for TCR Jbeta segments was used. TCRdb limited this immuneACCESS table to in-frame rearrangements with V and J called. A share of clones is missing; checked studies link under half to unresolved V genes, and the rest is unexplained. The sample table holds over 150,000 clones, of which more than 70% were seen once. The ten largest clones take up around 4.9% of the sample. The sample taken for sequencing was PBMCs. The receptors stem from a male donor in good health and CMV-seronegative.

About this clone: Other DNA sequences within the sample encode an identical CDR3. This chain links TRBV5-8 with TRBJ1-2; 7 bases match TRBD1. The V segment lost 4 bases and the J segment 2 bases; nucleotides outside the gene matches: 2. Germline V lookup: CDR1 SGHTS, CDR2 YDEGEE. The CDR3 extends over 13 amino acids. CDR3 coding DNA: TGTGCCAGCAGCCGGACAGGCAACTATGGCTACACCTTC. This sequence encodes CASSRTGNYGYTF. Full variable domain (remainder filled in from reference TRBV5-8 and TRBJ1-2): EAGVTQSPTHLIKTRGQQATLRCSPISGHTSVYWYQQALGLGLQFLLWYDEGEERNRGNFPPRFSGRQFPNYSSELNVNALELEDSALYLCASSRTGNYGYTFGSGTRLTVV.

V is TRBV27 and J is TRBJ2-1, with 7 bases aligning to TRBD1. Germline loops: CDR1 MNHEY, CDR2 SMNVEV (reference sequence). The CDR3 runs 15 residues. J lost 0 bases, V lost 8 bases, and 7 bases had no gene match. The CDR3 nucleotides are TGTGCCAGCGGTCGGGACAGTCGCTCCTACAATGAGCAGTTCTTC. Protein sequence: CASGRDSRSYNEQFF.

The CDR3 bases are TGTGCCAGCAGACACCAGGGGCCCGGGGAGCTGTTTTTT. This translates into CASRHQGPGELFF. The rearrangement joins TRBV6-6 to TRBJ2-2; a weak D match, TRBD1 (6 bases). V shed 6 bases and J shed 6 bases, with 11 bases lying between them. The CDR3 is made up of 13 amino acids. From germline, CDR1 is MNHNY and CDR2 SVGAGI (reference sequence).

Notes on this clone: The junction shows a germline mismatch at one end, possibly a read error. The chain couples TRBV7-6 to TRBJ1-3, with D unclear. Germline lookup yields CDR1 SGHVS and CDR2 FNYEAQ. CDR3 length: 15 residues. The CDR3 sequence: CASSPSGDTGTTIYF. The CDR3 nucleotides read TGTGCCAGCAGCCCCTCAGGTGATACTGGAACCACCATATATTTT.

The table lists this clone with a count of one. V gene TRBV25-1 combines with J gene TRBJ2-7, with D tentatively TRBD1 (5 bases). The CDR3 totals 13 residues. Germline values: CDR1 MGHDK, CDR2 SYGVNS. The V end lost 1 base, the J end lost 9 bases, and 13 bases lay between the germline ends. The chain's CDR3 is CASSEFRGGAQYF. In nucleotides, the CDR3 is TGTGCCAGCAGTGAATTCCGTGGTGGGGCGCAGTACTTC.

This clone has just one count. This chain links TRBV7-2 with TRBJ2-3, with TRBD2 matching 7 bases. V lost 0 bases and J lost 0; bases outside the gene matches: 0. The CDR3 is made up of 15 amino acids. Looked up from germline, CDR1 is SGHTA and CDR2 is FQGNSA. For the CDR3, the DNA is TGTGCCAGCAGCTTAGCGGGACTAAGCACAGATACGCAGTATTTT. Its protein is CASSLAGLSTDTQYF.

This chain connects TRBV19 to TRBJ2-7, with D tentatively TRBD1 (6 bases). The CDR3 runs 16 residues. Trimming cost V 2 bases and J 3 bases, with 17 bases left between them. CDR1 is LNHDA and CDR2 is SQIVND in the germline V gene (reference sequence). The CDR3 reads CASSIRGGQLLYEQYF. The CDR3 DNA reads TGTGCCAGTAGTATAAGAGGCGGACAGTTACTCTACGAGCAGTACTTC.

The rearrangement uses TRBV5-1 and TRBJ2-7; TRBD2 matches at 10 bases. Germline V gene lookup returns CDR1 SGHRS and CDR2 YFSETQ. The CDR3 extends over 17 amino acids. The ends lost 2 bases at V and 1 base at J; junction bases unmatched: 9. The CDR3 spells CASSFLPGLASSYEQYF. The CDR3 nucleotides are TGCGCCAGCAGCTTCCTGCCGGGACTAGCGTCGTCCTACGAGCAGTACTTC.